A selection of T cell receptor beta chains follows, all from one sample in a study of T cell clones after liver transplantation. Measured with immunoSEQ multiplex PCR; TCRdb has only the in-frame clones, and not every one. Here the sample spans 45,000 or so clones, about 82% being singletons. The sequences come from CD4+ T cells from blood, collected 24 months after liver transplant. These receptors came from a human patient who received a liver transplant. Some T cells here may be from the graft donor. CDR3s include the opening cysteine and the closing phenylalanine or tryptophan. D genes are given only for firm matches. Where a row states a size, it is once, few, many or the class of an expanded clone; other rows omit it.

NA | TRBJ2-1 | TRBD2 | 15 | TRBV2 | TGTGCCAGCAGGCCTGGACTAGCGGGATCTCCTGAGCAGTTCTTC | CASRPGLAGSPEQFF
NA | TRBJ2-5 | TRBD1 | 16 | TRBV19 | TGTGCCAGTAGTATTGAAGGGACAGTGTACCAAGAGACCCAGTACTTC | CASSIEGTVYQETQYF
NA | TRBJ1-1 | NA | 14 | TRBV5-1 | TGCGCCAGCCGCGCCCAGGGAATGAACACTGAAGCTTTCTTT | CASRAQGMNTEAFF
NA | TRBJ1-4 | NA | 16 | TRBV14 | TGTGCCAGCAGCCTTAACGCCGGGTCTCTAAATGAAAAACTGTTTTTT | CASSLNAGSLNEKLFF
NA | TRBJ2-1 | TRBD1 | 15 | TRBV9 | TGTGCCAGTAGCGTGACAGGGGGCAGGGTCTATGAGCAGTTCTTC | CASSVTGGRVYEQFF
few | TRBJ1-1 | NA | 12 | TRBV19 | TGTGCCAGTTCGGGGCAGCACACTGAAGCTTTCTTT | CASSGQHTEAFF
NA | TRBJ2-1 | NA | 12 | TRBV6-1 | TGTGCCACCGCCAGCGGGTTTAGTGAGCAGTTCTTC | CATASGFSEQFF
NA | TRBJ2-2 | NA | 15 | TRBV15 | TGTGCCACCAGCAGAGATGTGGTTCGAGGCGGGGAGCTGTTTTTT | CATSRDVVRGGELFF
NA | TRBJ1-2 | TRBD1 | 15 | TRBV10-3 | TGTGCCATCAGCCCAGGGGGCCTGACTAACTATGGCTACACCTTC | CAISPGGLTNYGYTF
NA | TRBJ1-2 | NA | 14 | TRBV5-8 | TGTGCCAGCAGCTTGGCCGGCAGTACCTATGGCTACACCTTC | CASSLAGSTYGYTF
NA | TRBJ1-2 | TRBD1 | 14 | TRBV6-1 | TGTGCCAGCAGCAGTACCGGGACAGTCGATGGCTACACCTTC | CASSSTGTVDGYTF
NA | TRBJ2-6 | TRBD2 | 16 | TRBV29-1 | TGCAGCGTTGGGACTAGCGGGAGCTCTGGGGCCAACGTCCTGACTTTC | CSVGTSGSSGANVLTF
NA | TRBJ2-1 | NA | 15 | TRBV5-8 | TGTGCCAGCAGCCCGAAGAACTTTCTGCACAATGAGCAGTTCTTC | CASSPKNFLHNEQFF
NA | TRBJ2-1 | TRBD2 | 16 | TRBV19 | TGTGCCAGTAGTATAGGTAGCGGGGGCCTTTACAATGAGCAGTTCTTC | CASSIGSGGLYNEQFF
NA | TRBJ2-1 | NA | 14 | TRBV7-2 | TGTGCCAGCACCCTGAGGGGGTTCTACAATGAGCAGTTCTTC | CASTLRGFYNEQFF
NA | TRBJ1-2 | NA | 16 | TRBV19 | TGTGCCAGTTCGCCGCGCGTCATTAACGGGGACTATGGCTACACCTTC | CASSPRVINGDYGYTF
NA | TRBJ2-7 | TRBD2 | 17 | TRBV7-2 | TGTGCCAGCAGCTTACGCCCTCAGCGGGGGGTTGTCTACGAGCAGTACTTC | CASSLRPQRGVVYEQYF
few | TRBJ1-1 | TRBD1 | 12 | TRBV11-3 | TGTGCCAGCAGCTTTACCGACAGGGTGGCTTTCTTT | CASSFTDRVAFF
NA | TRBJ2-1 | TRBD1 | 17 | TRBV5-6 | TGTGCCAGCAGCTTAAGGACAGGGGCCAATACCTACAATGAGCAGTTCTTC | CASSLRTGANTYNEQFF
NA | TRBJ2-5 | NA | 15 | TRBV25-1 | TGTGCCAGCAGTGATTCCTGGTCTGGGAGGGAGACCCAGTACTTC | CASSDSWSGRETQYF
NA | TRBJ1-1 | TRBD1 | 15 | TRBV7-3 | TGTGCCAGCAGCTTTCTAGGACAGGGCATCACTGAAGCTTTCTTT | CASSFLGQGITEAFF
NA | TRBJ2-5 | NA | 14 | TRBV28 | TGTGCCAGCAGCACGGGACTGGTAGGAGAGACCCAGTACTTC | CASSTGLVGETQYF
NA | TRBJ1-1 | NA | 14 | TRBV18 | TGTGCCAGCTCACCAATTTCAATGAACACTGAAGCTTTCTTT | CASSPISMNTEAFF
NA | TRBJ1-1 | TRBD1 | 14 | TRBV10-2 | TGCGCCAGCAGTGAAGGACAGGGGATATCTGAAGCTTTCTTT | CASSEGQGISEAFF
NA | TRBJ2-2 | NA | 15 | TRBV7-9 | TGTGCCAGCCCCTTGAACCCCATCCTCCTCGGGGAGCTGTTTTTT | CASPLNPILLGELFF
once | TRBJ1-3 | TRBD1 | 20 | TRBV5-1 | TGCGCCAGCAGCTTGGATTTTGGGACAGGGGGCCACACGTCTGGAAACACCATATATTTT | CASSLDFGTGGHTSGNTIYF
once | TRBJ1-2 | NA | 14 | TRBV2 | TGTGCCAGCAGTGACACGGCAGGACCCTATGGCTACACCTTC | CASSDTAGPYGYTF
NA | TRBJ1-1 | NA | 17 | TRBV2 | TGTGCCAGCGTCGCCCCCCAAAGGGGACTATCGAACACTGAAGCTTTCTTT | CASVAPQRGLSNTEAFF